These 20 T cell receptor beta chains originate from one sample sequenced in a study of CD4 T cells in relation to SARS-CoV-2 and coronaviruses. Data came from immunoSEQ multiplex PCR; TCRdb stores just in-frame clones and leaves some out. The table has around 65,000 clones, 80% to 90% seen once; the top ten hold 1.6%. The unexposed donors gave CD4+ T cells in about 2011-2019, prior to COVID-19. Material: memory CD4+ T cells from PBMCs. These receptor sequences come from a human donor in good health.

The rearrangement links TRBV4-1 to TRBJ2-5, with 7 bases identical to TRBD2. Germline-derived CDR1 and CDR2 are MGHRA and YSYEKL. Losses at the gene ends were 0 bases for V and 5 bases for J; bases not matched to a gene: 15. This CDR3 has 18 residues. CDR3 nucleotide sequence: TGCGCCAGCAGCCAAGATAGGAGCGGGAAGACAGCAAGCGAGACCCAGTACTTC. Translating it yields CASSQDRSGKTASETQYF.

This clone showed up just once. This rearrangement joins TRBV12-5 to TRBJ2-7; D not resolved. CDR1 is LGHNT, CDR2 FRNRAP, per germline. The CDR3 is made up of 14 amino acids. With 5 bases removed from V and 0 bases from J, the gap between germline ends came to 11 bases. As DNA, the CDR3 is TGTGCTAGTGGTGCGGCGAGAACCTCCTACGAGCAGTACTTC. This translates into CASGAARTSYEQYF.

The V and J genes are TRBV6-2 or TRBV6-3 and TRBJ2-1, with D possibly being TRBD1 (6 bases). The germline CDR1 and CDR2 sequences are MNHEY and SVGEGT. Trimming removed 4 bases from V and 1 base from J, with 14 bases in between. The CDR3 sequence is 16 residues long. The chain's CDR3 is CASSSPGHGSYNEQFF. Here the CDR3 DNA reads TGTGCCAGCAGTTCCCCGGGACACGGATCCTACAATGAGCAGTTCTTC.

The gene calls are TRBV6-5 and TRBJ2-7; 10 positions agree with TRBD1. The CDR3 extends over 14 amino acids. V shed 5 bases, J shed 8 bases, and the junction held 9 bases outside the gene matches. CDR1 is MNHEY and CDR2 is SVGAGI in the germline V gene. CDR3 nucleotide sequence: TGTGCCAGCAGTATTAGGACAGGGGGTAACAAGCAGTACTTC. This sequence encodes CASSIRTGGNKQYF.

The chain combines TRBV3-1 (or the pseudogene TRBV3-2) with TRBJ2-4; TRBD2 matches at 9 bases. Germline CDR1 LGHDT, CDR2 YNNKEL (reference sequence). The CDR3 sequence is 16 residues long. Trimming at V came to 5 bases and at J to 2 bases, leaving 7 bases not matched to a gene. CDR3 in DNA: TGTGCCAGCAGCTTGGGCGGGGGGGCGTCCAAAAACATTCAGTACTTC. Protein product: CASSLGGGASKNIQYF.

This sequence joins TRBV28 and TRBJ2-7; D may correspond to TRBD1 or TRBD2 (5 bases each). This CDR3 is 13 amino acids long. The V end was cut by 6 bases, the J end by 5 bases, with 14 bases between. CDR1 and CDR2 (germline): MDHEN, SYDVKM. Written as DNA, the CDR3 is TGTGCCAGCAGCCCCCCAGGGACCCACGAGCAGTACTTC. Protein product: CASSPPGTHEQYF.

The chain carries TRBV7-9 and TRBJ2-1; D unclear. The CDR3 totals 12 residues. V shed 4 bases and J shed 7 bases, with 8 bases lying between them. The germline gives CDR1 SEHNR, CDR2 FQNEAQ (reference sequence). The DNA of the CDR3 is TGTGCCAGCAGCTCAGAGAAGAATGAGCAGTTCTTC. Amino acid sequence: CASSSEKNEQFF.

V gene TRBV18 combines with J gene TRBJ1-4; D is unclear. Looked up from germline, CDR1 is KGHSH and CDR2 is LQKENI. The length of the CDR3 is 13 residues. V lost 3 bases to trimming and J lost 8 bases, with 10 bases between them. The CDR3 sequence is CASSPLGGEKLFF. The CDR3 DNA sequence: TGTGCCAGCTCACCCCTGGGAGGAGAAAAACTGTTTTTT.

The V gene is TRBV7-2, the J gene TRBJ1-2; D perhaps matches TRBD1 (6 bases). The length of the CDR3 is 15 residues. Trimming took off 3 bases at V and 1 base at J, with 12 bases between the two ends. Per the germline V gene, CDR1 is SGHTA and CDR2 is FQGNSA. Written as DNA, the CDR3 is TGTGCCAGCAGCTTTTTGGGGGCCCTTAACTATGGCTACACCTTC. Its protein product is CASSFLGALNYGYTF.

The V and J genes are TRBV11-2 and TRBJ2-1, with D tentatively TRBD1 or TRBD2 (5 bases each). This CDR3 region has 16 residues. V was shortened by 0 bases and J by 4 bases, with 13 bases between the two germline ends. CDR1 is SGHAT, CDR2 FQNNGV, per germline. CDR3 nucleotides: TGTGCCAGCAGCTTAGAGGGGGAGACTCTTTACAATGAGCAGTTCTTC. Its translation: CASSLEGETLYNEQFF.

The CDR3 protein is CAPRRIAGASSYNEQFF. CDR3 DNA: TGTGCCCCACGGCGGATAGCGGGAGCTAGCTCCTACAATGAGCAGTTCTTC. This chain joins TRBV10-3 and TRBJ2-1; 9 nucleotides align to TRBD2. Germline V gene lookup returns CDR1 ENHRY and CDR2 SYGVKD. CDR3 length: 17 amino acids. The ends lost 11 bases at V and 0 bases at J; junction bases unmatched: 14.

This sequence joins TRBV11-2 and TRBJ2-5, with 10 positions matching TRBD2. The CDR3 has 17 residues. In germline, CDR1 is SGHAT, CDR2 FQNNGV. The trim removed 1 base at V and 5 bases at J, leaving 10 bases unmatched. DNA of the CDR3: TGTGCCAGCAGCTTAGTCCTAGCTAGCGGGAGTCGGGAGACCCAGTACTTC. Its protein is CASSLVLASGSRETQYF.

The chain uses TRBV7-3 and TRBJ2-3, with D perhaps TRBD2 (6 bases). CDR1 SGHTA and CDR2 FQGTGA come from the germline V gene. The germline V and J ends were trimmed by 7 bases and 3 bases, with 20 bases remaining between them. The CDR3 runs 16 residues. This CDR3 reads CASTPSGGRRTDTQYF. Written as DNA, the CDR3 is TGTGCCAGCACCCCGTCCGGTGGGAGGAGGACAGATACGCAGTATTTT.

This chain connects TRBV5-1 to TRBJ2-2; 12 bases match TRBD2. Germline trimming cut 2 bases from V and 3 bases from J; bases unmatched to any gene: 2. Germline V lookup: CDR1 SGHRS, CDR2 YFSETQ. There are 16 residues in the CDR3. The CDR3 spells CASSLLAGGDTGELFF. CDR3 nucleotides: TGCGCCAGCAGCTTACTAGCGGGGGGCGACACCGGGGAGCTGTTTTTT.

The CDR3 sequence: CASSLVTSGDSYNEQFF. DNA of the CDR3: TGTGCCAGCAGCTTGGTGACTAGCGGGGATAGCTACAATGAGCAGTTCTTC. The V call is TRBV5-4, the J call TRBJ2-1; 11 bases agree with TRBD2. Trimming at V came to 0 bases and at J to 3 bases, leaving 5 bases not matched to a gene. This CDR3 contains 17 residues. Germline V lookup: CDR1 SGHNT, CDR2 YYREEE (reference sequence). The whole variable domain, filled in from reference TRBV5-4 and TRBJ2-1, reads ETGVTQSPTHLIKTRGQQVTLRCSSQSGHNTVSWYQQALGQGPQFIFQYYREEENGRGNFPPRFSGLQFPNYSSELNVNALELDDSALYLCASSLVTSGDSYNEQFFGPGTRLTVL.

Here the CDR3 DNA reads TGTGCCAGCAGTGAATTTTTCGGGCAGCCCCAGCATTTT. This translates into CASSEFFGQPQHF. This chain joins TRBV25-1 and TRBJ1-5; D not certain. V was cut by 1 base and J by 7 bases, with 8 bases left in between. There are 13 residues in the CDR3. The germline gives CDR1 MGHDK, CDR2 SYGVNS.

CDR3 sequence: CASMSTGGTDTQYF. The CDR3 DNA is TGTGCCAGCATGTCCACAGGGGGCACAGATACGCAGTATTTT. The chain combines TRBV27 with TRBJ2-3, with TRBD1 identical over 7 bases. The CDR3 is 14 amino acids. V shed 7 bases and J 1 base; nucleotides not matched to a gene: 5. CDR1 is MNHEY and CDR2 is SMNVEV in the germline V gene (reference sequence).

This rearrangement joins TRBV19 to TRBJ1-5, with TRBD1 matching 9 bases. The germline CDR1 and CDR2 sequences are LNHDA and SQIVND (reference sequence). The ends lost 8 bases at V and 1 base at J; junction bases unmatched: 6. The CDR3 runs to 15 residues. CDR3 DNA: TGTGCCAGTGTACCGGGACAGGGAAGCAATCAGCCCCAGCATTTT. Translation gives CASVPGQGSNQPQHF.

The chain joins TRBV5-1 to TRBJ1-6; D unclear. The V end was cut by 2 bases, the J end by 5 bases, with 8 bases between. This CDR3 has 14 amino acids. CDR1 SGHRS and CDR2 YFSETQ come from the germline V gene. This chain's CDR3 is CASSFDGNNSPLHF. CDR3 DNA: TGCGCCAGCAGCTTCGACGGAAATAATTCACCCCTCCACTTT.

The V and J genes are TRBV10-3 and TRBJ2-3, with D tentatively TRBD2 (6 bases). The CDR3 sequence is 12 residues long. V gave up 10 bases and J gave up 5 bases, with 13 bases separating them. From germline, CDR1 is ENHRY and CDR2 SYGVKD. The CDR3 is CATSQGGDTQYF. In DNA form, the CDR3 reads TGTGCCACCAGCCAGGGAGGAGATACGCAGTATTTT.